This entry lists 20 T cell receptor beta chains sequenced from one sample in a study of T-cell reconstitution after alpha-beta-depleted transplantation in children. Researchers prepared the TCRbeta library using unique molecular identifiers, the study reports. Using its own MiXCR run on the PCR reads, TCRdb lists one record per CDR3 protein. The repertoire holds approximately 200,000 distinct CDR3 sequences, 6.3% seen once, with under 6% in the top ten. This specimen consisted of PBMCs, obtained before TCRalphabeta/CD19-depleted stem cell transplant. The receptors stem from a girl younger than two with combined immunodeficiency, due to receive a stem cell transplant.

V gene TRBV6-2 or TRBV6-3 combines with J gene TRBJ1-2; no reliable D call. The CDR3 length is 13 residues. Germline V lookup: CDR1 MNHEY, CDR2 SVGEGT. V was pared by 6 bases and J by 7 bases, with 15 bases between. CDR3 residues: CASRVTPPLGYTF. In DNA, the CDR3 is TGTGCCAGCAGGGTAACTCCACCGCTTGGCTACACCTTC.

As DNA, the CDR3 is TGTGCCAGTAGGAAGGGACAGGGGTTCCCGAATGAGCAGTTCTTC. Residues: CASRKGQGFPNEQFF. The V call is TRBV19, the J call TRBJ2-1, with 10 bases fitting TRBD1. Germline V gene lookup returns CDR1 LNHDA and CDR2 SQIVND (reference sequence). With V trimmed by 6 bases and J by 7 bases, 9 bases remained unmatched. This CDR3 is built from 15 residues.

This clonotype was observed at least ten times. This chain links TRBV15 with TRBJ2-7; the D is unclear. Trimming left V 0 bases short and J 3 bases short, with 12 bases between. This CDR3 has 15 amino acids. Germline loops: CDR1 LNHNV, CDR2 YYDKDF (reference sequence). The chain's CDR3 is CATSRDSGMGYEQYF. The DNA of the CDR3 is TGTGCCACCAGCAGAGATTCCGGCATGGGCTACGAGCAGTACTTC. The full variable domain, in which reference TRBV15 and TRBJ2-7 provide the parts outside the CDR3, is DAMVIQNPRYQVTQFGKPVTLSCSQTLNHNVMYWYQQKSSQAPKLLFHYYDKDFNNEADTPDNFQSRRPNTSFCFLDIRSPGLGDTAMYLCATSRDSGMGYEQYFGPGTRLTVT.

This clonotype was recorded many times. J is TRBJ1-5 and V is TRBV28; 10 bases match TRBD1. This CDR3 contains 15 residues. Trimming cost V 7 bases and J 4 bases; bases outside gene matches: 7. CDR1 is MDHEN and CDR2 is SYDVKM in the germline V gene. In DNA form, the CDR3 reads TGTGCCAGCACCCGGGACAGGGGCCCGAATCAGCCCCAGCATTTT. Amino acids: CASTRDRGPNQPQHF.

As to this clonotype: This could be a read error, since a much larger clone is one nucleotide away. The chain employs TRBV28 and TRBJ2-1, with 7 bases aligning to TRBD2. The V gene's germline CDR1 is MDHEN and CDR2 SYDVKM. The CDR3 is made up of 14 amino acids. The CDR3: CAGSFNSGYNEQFF. DNA for the CDR3: TGTGCCGGCAGTTTTAATAGCGGGTACAATGAGCAGTTCTTC.

This clonotype appeared many times. This chain uses TRBV6-2 or TRBV6-3 with TRBJ1-5, with 7 bases aligning to TRBD1. The germline V gene has CDR1 MNHEY and CDR2 SVGEGT. The V and J ends lost 5 bases and 1 base, in that order; junction bases with no gene match: 11. CDR3 length: 17 amino acids. The CDR3 nucleotides read TGTGCCAGCAGTCTTTACCCAGGGGGAGAAAGCAATCAGCCCCAGCATTTT. Translated: CASSLYPGGESNQPQHF.

This clonotype was detected ten times or more. The V gene is TRBV12-3 or TRBV12-4, the J gene TRBJ2-1; 7 bases fit TRBD1. The ends lost 5 bases at V and 9 bases at J; junction bases unmatched: 4. This CDR3 is built from 12 residues. The DNA of the CDR3 is TGTGCCAGCAGTCCGACAGGGAGTGAGCAGTTCTTC. As protein: CASSPTGSEQFF.

This clonotype was observed many times. The chain joins TRBV29-1 to TRBJ2-3; D is possibly TRBD2 (5 bases). Per the germline V gene, CDR1 is SQVTM and CDR2 is ANQGSEA. V was pared by 3 bases and J by 5 bases, with 18 bases between. The CDR3 has 15 amino acids. The DNA for the CDR3 is TGCAGCGTTGAGGATGAGGACTTCACCCTAGATACGCAGTATTTT. It codes for CSVEDEDFTLDTQYF.

This clonotype was recorded many times. The chain couples TRBV24-1 to TRBJ2-1; 9 nucleotides agree with TRBD2. The germline V gene encodes CDR1 KGHDR and CDR2 SFDVKD. The ends lost 1 base at V and 7 bases at J; junction bases unmatched: 13. This CDR3 has 18 amino acids. CDR3 bases: TGTGCCACCAGTGATTTTAAGGCCGCGGGAGGGGTCTGGAATGAGCAGTTCTTC. Residues: CATSDFKAAGGVWNEQFF.

This clonotype was found many times. The gene calls are TRBV27 and TRBJ2-1; no definite D call. The V gene lost 4 bases and the J gene lost 5 bases, with 15 bases spanning the gap. CDR1 is MNHEY and CDR2 is SMNVEV in the germline V gene (reference sequence). The length of the CDR3 is 15 residues. The CDR3 region is CASSSPGTNNNEQFF. The CDR3 region has the DNA TGTGCCAGCAGTTCCCCTGGCACTAATAACAATGAGCAGTTCTTC.

This clonotype has ten or more counts. The V and J genes are TRBV29-1 and TRBJ2-1, with 7 bases identical to TRBD2. V lost 4 bases and J lost 10; bases outside the gene matches: 10. Per germline, CDR1 SQVTM and CDR2 ANQGSEA. The CDR3 is 13 amino acids. The CDR3, as DNA: TGCAGCGTTGGAACGGCGGGAGTCCTCGAGCAGTTCTTC. Translated, it gives CSVGTAGVLEQFF.

This clonotype was recorded many times. V usage is TRBV14 and J usage is TRBJ2-7; D gene unclear. Looked up from germline, CDR1 is SGHDN and CDR2 is FVKESK. The CDR3 has 17 amino acids. V dropped 0 bases and J dropped 6 bases, with 21 bases sitting between them. The CDR3 bases are TGTGCCAGCAGCCAAGAGTCTCGGCCATTGAGCAGATTCGAGCAGTACTTC. This translates into CASSQESRPLSRFEQYF.

In this sample, this clonotype turned up many times. The CDR3: CASSQVTVLGTNSYEQYF. CDR3 in DNA: TGCGCCAGCAGCCAAGTGACAGTGCTCGGGACAAATTCCTACGAGCAGTACTTC. The chain recombines TRBV4-3 with TRBJ2-7, with D perhaps matching TRBD1 (6 bases). This CDR3 has 18 amino acids. Germline V gives CDR1 LGHNA, CDR2 YSLEER. Trimming stripped 1 base from V and 1 base from J, with 20 bases between.

This clonotype was picked up many times. The chain joins TRBV6-1 to TRBJ2-3; 7 positions match TRBD1. After removal of 9 bases from V and 3 bases from J, the junction contained 9 bases not matched to a gene. From germline, CDR1 is MNHNS and CDR2 SASEGT. This CDR3 has 14 amino acids. The CDR3 sequence: CASGEDRATDTQYF. CDR3 in DNA: TGTGCCAGTGGGGAAGACAGGGCGACAGATACGCAGTATTTT.

This clonotype occurred many times. The chain uses TRBV5-5 and TRBJ1-3, with no clear D. This CDR3 contains 16 residues. The germline CDR1 and CDR2 sequences are SGHKS and YYEKEE (reference sequence). Trimming removed 2 bases at V and 1 base at J, with 13 bases between. The CDR3 region is CASSFTQRFSGNTIYF. For the CDR3, the DNA is TGTGCCAGCAGCTTTACCCAGAGGTTTTCTGGAAACACCATATATTTT.

This clonotype was counted at least ten times. The genes are TRBV5-6 and TRBJ2-7; D call uncertain. Trimming shortened V by 6 bases and J by 3 bases, and 16 bases separated the two germline ends. The CDR3 is 14 amino acids. The germline V gene has CDR1 SGHDT and CDR2 YYEEEE. The CDR3: CASNEPGRNYEQYF. The DNA for the CDR3 is TGTGCCAGCAACGAACCCGGACGGAACTACGAGCAGTACTTC. The variable domain in full, completed from reference TRBV5-6 and TRBJ2-7, reads DAGVTQSPTHLIKTRGQQVTLRCSPKSGHDTVSWYQQALGQGPQFIFQYYEEEERQRGNFPDRFSGHQFPNYSSELNVNALLLGDSALYLCASNEPGRNYEQYFGPGTRLTVT.

This clonotype has a count of ten or more. This chain connects TRBV5-1 to TRBJ2-2; TRBD2 aligns across 14 bases. From germline, CDR1 is SGHRS and CDR2 YFSETQ. The CDR3 is 22 residues long. The V and J ends lost 4 bases and 4 bases, in that order; junction bases with no gene match: 21. Here the CDR3 DNA reads TGCGCCAGCAGCCCCCTCTTCGGGAGACAGGCGACTAGCGGGAGGGCCACCGGGGAGCTGTTTTTT. It encodes CASSPLFGRQATSGRATGELFF.

This clonotype was seen many times. This sequence joins TRBV4-2 and TRBJ2-1; D call uncertain. Trimming pared 4 bases from V and 0 bases from J, leaving 13 bases between. Germline V gene lookup returns CDR1 LGHNA and CDR2 YNFKEQ. CDR3 length: 16 residues. CDR3 in DNA: TGTGCCAGCAGCCCATACCTAGGAGCCTCCTACAATGAGCAGTTCTTC. Its protein product is CASSPYLGASYNEQFF.

This clonotype has a count of ten or more. The CDR3 sequence is CASSFGGGGTGELFF. Written as DNA, the CDR3 is TGTGCCAGCAGTTTTGGGGGGGGCGGAACCGGGGAGCTGTTTTTT. The chain employs TRBV12-3 or TRBV12-4 and TRBJ2-2, with D possibly TRBD2 on 7 matching bases. The CDR3 has 15 residues. Trimming pared 3 bases from V and 5 bases from J, leaving 13 bases between.

Many counts were recorded for this clonotype. The J gene is TRBJ2-2, the V gene TRBV27, with D tentatively TRBD1 or TRBD2 (6 bases each). The CDR3 length is 15 residues. Germline loops: CDR1 MNHEY, CDR2 SMNVEV (reference sequence). Trimming took 6 bases from V and 0 from J, leaving 11 bases between them. CDR3 protein: CASSSRGANTGELFF. CDR3 DNA: TGTGCCAGCAGCTCAAGGGGGGCGAACACCGGGGAGCTGTTTTTT.